This entry is about one TCR beta chain. This sample is drawn from a study of cytomegalovirus exposure and HLA in healthy donors. Vbeta (60) and Jbeta (13) primers were used in the PCR. Repertoires were generated with immunoSEQ multiplex PCR, while TCRdb's copy carries only in-frame clones and drops some. The profile shows approximately 170,000 clones, approximately 80% of them singletons. Regarding donors, all were healthy bone marrow donors. CDR3 size: 15 residues. V lost 0 bases, J lost 5 bases, and 5 bases stayed unmatched. CDR1 and CDR2 from the germline V gene are LGHNA and YNFKEQ. The source material was PBMCs. The chain recombines TRBV4-2 with TRBJ1-1, with 8 bases matching TRBD1. This TCR was sampled from a male donor in good health and CMV-seropositive. The chain's CDR3 is CASSQDQGAWTEAFF. The DNA of the CDR3 is TGTGCCAGCAGCCAAGATCAGGGGGCTTGGACTGAAGCTTTCTTT.